These T cell receptor beta chains were read from a single sample in a study of blood T cell repertoires in COVID-19. Profiling relied on immunoSEQ multiplex PCR, and the TCRdb table lists in-frame clones only, not all of them. The table lists some 250,000 clones, about three quarters of them singletons, with 3% to 3.5% in the top ten. Sequences were obtained from peripheral blood. The receptors stem from a woman aged 80 or older with acute or convalescent COVID-19. Both conserved end residues are trimmed from each CDR3. A D gene is named only where the DNA matches it firmly.

V	D	J	CDR3
TRBV19	TRBD1	TRBJ1-2	ASSLGQVGGYT
TRBV6-5	.	TRBJ2-7	ASSYRPDRSYEQY
TRBV5-1	.	TRBJ2-7	ASSWGTGTYEQY
TRBV7-9	TRBD2	TRBJ2-7	ASSPSSGLVHEQY
TRBV2	.	TRBJ2-7	ASREAQGPSYEQY
TRBV19	.	TRBJ1-1	ASSILHTGKSTEAF
TRBV2	TRBD1	TRBJ2-7	ASSPLATGGNEQY
TRBV5-4	.	TRBJ2-7	ASSLIATDEQY
TRBV11-2	.	TRBJ2-2	ASSPDRNTGELF
TRBV4-2	.	TRBJ2-3	ASSPLGGTDTQY
TRBV10-3	TRBD1	TRBJ1-5	AISEWGDSNQPQH
TRBV5-6	TRBD2	TRBJ2-1	ASSRRDSGRYEQF
TRBV6-6	.	TRBJ1-5	ASRSDTRNQPQH
TRBV6-1	.	TRBJ1-1	ASSETGSRRTNTEAF